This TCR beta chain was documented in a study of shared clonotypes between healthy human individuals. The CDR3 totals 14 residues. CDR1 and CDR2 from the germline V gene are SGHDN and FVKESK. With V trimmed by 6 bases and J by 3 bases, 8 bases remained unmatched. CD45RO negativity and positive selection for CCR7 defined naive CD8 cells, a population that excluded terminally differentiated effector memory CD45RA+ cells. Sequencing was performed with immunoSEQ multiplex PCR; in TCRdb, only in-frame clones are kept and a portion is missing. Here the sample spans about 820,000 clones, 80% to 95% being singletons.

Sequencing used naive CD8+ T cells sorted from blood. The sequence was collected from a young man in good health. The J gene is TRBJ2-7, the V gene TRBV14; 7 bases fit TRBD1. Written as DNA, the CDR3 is TGTGCCAGCAGACAACAGGGGTTCGGCTACGAGCAGTACTTC. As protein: CASRQQGFGYEQYF.